The 29 T cell receptor beta chains listed next were all sequenced from one sample in a study of blood T cell repertoires in COVID-19. Assay: immunoSEQ multiplex PCR; the TCRdb copy retains only in-frame clones and omits some. Of about 180,000 clones in the sample, 87% were seen once. Sequencing input: peripheral blood. All receptors come from a woman aged 50 to 60 with acute or convalescent COVID-19.

V usage is TRBV9 and J usage is TRBJ2-1; a possible D gene is TRBD1 (6 bases). Trimming shortened V by 4 bases and J by 0 bases, and 17 bases separated the two germline ends. Germline-derived CDR1 and CDR2 are SGDLS and YYNGEE. The CDR3 consists of 17 residues. The DNA of the CDR3 is TGTGCCAGCAGCCCACGACTGGGACAAAGCTCCTACAATGAGCAGTTCTTC. Translated, it gives CASSPRLGQSSYNEQFF.

The chain has TRBV7-7 and TRBJ2-1, with 9 bases lining up with TRBD1. CDR1 SSHAT and CDR2 FNYEAQ come from the germline V gene (reference sequence). The ends lost 5 bases at V and 7 bases at J; junction bases unmatched: 12. The CDR3 has 16 amino acids. The CDR3 DNA is TGTGCCAGCAGCCCCGTTGCACAGGGGGCGGCTAATGAGCAGTTCTTC. Protein sequence: CASSPVAQGAANEQFF. Full variable domain (outside the CDR3, taken from reference TRBV7-7 and TRBJ2-1): GAGVSQSPRYKVTKRGQDVTLRCDPISSHATLYWYQQALGQGPEFLTYFNYEAQPDKSGLPSDRFSAERPEGSISTLTIQRTEQRDSAMYRCASSPVAQGAANEQFFGPGTRLTVL.

V gene TRBV27 combines with J gene TRBJ2-2; 7 positions match TRBD1. CDR3 size: 13 residues. Germline values: CDR1 MNHEY, CDR2 SMNVEV (reference sequence). Losses at the gene ends were 10 bases for V and 2 bases for J; bases not matched to a gene: 4. As DNA, the CDR3 is TGTGCCACCAGACAGGGCAACACCGGGGAGCTGTTTTTT. Protein product: CATRQGNTGELFF.

The chain couples TRBV5-1 to TRBJ1-2, with D uncertain. CDR1 and CDR2 from the germline V gene are SGHRS and YFSETQ. With 0 bases removed from V and 4 bases from J, the gap between germline ends came to 22 bases. This CDR3 region has 18 residues. The CDR3 nucleotides are TGCGCCAGCAGCTTGGCTCCCCTACAAGAGACATCAGTCTATGGCTACACCTTC. Protein: CASSLAPLQETSVYGYTF. The variable domain in full, completed from reference TRBV5-1 and TRBJ1-2, reads KAGVTQTPRYLIKTRGQQVTLSCSPISGHRSVSWYQQTPGQGLQFLFEYFSETQRNKGNFPGRFSGRQFSNSRSEMNVSTLELGDSALYLCASSLAPLQETSVYGYTFGSGTRLTVV.

The chain couples TRBV5-5 to TRBJ1-2; 7 bases match TRBD1. The CDR3 loop spans 14 amino acids. V dropped 0 bases and J dropped 8; count of bases not matched to a gene: 7. Germline V gene lookup returns CDR1 SGHKS and CDR2 YYEKEE (reference sequence). The CDR3 protein is CASSLADRARGYTF. The DNA for the CDR3 is TGTGCCAGCAGCTTGGCCGACAGGGCTCGAGGCTACACCTTC.

The V gene is TRBV30, the J gene TRBJ1-5, with TRBD1 matching over 8 bases. The CDR3 is 19 amino acids. The V segment lost 1 base and the J segment 6 bases; nucleotides outside the gene matches: 20. Germline CDR1 is GTSNPN and CDR2 is SVGIG (reference sequence). CDR3 nucleotides: TGTGCCTGGAGTGAGAGGTCGGGACAGGTGTATTTCGGGAGTCAGCCCCAGCATTTT. Its protein is CAWSERSGQVYFGSQPQHF.

The V gene is TRBV5-6, the J gene TRBJ2-3; D uncertain. CDR3 length equals 16 residues. Germline V gives CDR1 SGHDT, CDR2 YYEEEE. The germline V and J ends were trimmed by 2 bases and 2 bases, with 15 bases remaining between them. CDR3 in amino acids: CASSFYSQTVTDTQYF. The CDR3 DNA sequence: TGTGCCAGCAGCTTTTATTCACAAACCGTCACAGATACGCAGTATTTT.

V gene TRBV10-3 combines with J gene TRBJ2-7; 9 bases line up with TRBD1. The CDR3 extends over 13 amino acids. Trimming at V came to 7 bases and at J to 5 bases, leaving 6 bases not matched to a gene. From germline, CDR1 is ENHRY and CDR2 SYGVKD. Here the CDR3 DNA reads TGTGCCATCACTAGGGACAGGGAGGACGAGCAGTACTTC. Translating it yields CAITRDREDEQYF.

V and J are TRBV19 and TRBJ1-5; unclear D gene. The germline V gene has CDR1 LNHDA and CDR2 SQIVND (reference sequence). With 0 bases removed from V and 3 bases from J, the gap between germline ends came to 6 bases. The CDR3 has 14 amino acids. The CDR3 spells CASSIETANQPQHF. In DNA form, the CDR3 reads TGTGCCAGTAGTATAGAAACAGCCAATCAGCCCCAGCATTTT.

The chain combines TRBV24-1 with TRBJ2-1; D is undetermined. Between the trimmed V and J ends, which lost 0 bases and 7 bases, there was a span of 6 bases. CDR1 is KGHDR, CDR2 SFDVKD, per germline. The CDR3 totals 13 residues. CDR3 loop: CATSDLDSNEQFF. DNA of the CDR3: TGTGCCACCAGTGATTTGGACTCAAATGAGCAGTTCTTC.

V usage is TRBV19 and J usage is TRBJ2-2; 8 bases align to TRBD2. The CDR3 loop spans 15 amino acids. With 7 bases clipped from V and 6 bases from J, the junction kept 10 bases outside the gene matches. CDR1 is LNHDA and CDR2 is SQIVND in the germline V gene (reference sequence). CDR3 DNA sequence: TGTGCCAGTATCCGTGGAGCGGGAGAGGCCGGGGAGCTGTTTTTT. It yields the protein CASIRGAGEAGELFF.

This rearrangement joins TRBV4-1 to TRBJ1-4, with D tentatively TRBD1 (5 bases). The V gene lost 0 bases and the J gene lost 2 bases, with 7 bases spanning the gap. The CDR3 has 15 residues. Germline CDR1 reads MGHRA; CDR2 reads YSYEKL. In nucleotides, the CDR3 is TGCGCCAGCAGCCAAGATGGGGGGACTAATGAAAAACTGTTTTTT. Its translation is CASSQDGGTNEKLFF.

The rearrangement uses TRBV30 and TRBJ1-5; no reliable D call. Germline V gene sequence: CDR1 GTSNPN, CDR2 SVGIG (reference sequence). With 1 base removed from V and 5 bases from J, the gap between germline ends came to 12 bases. This CDR3 has 14 residues. The CDR3 DNA sequence: TGTGCCTGGAGTGGTGGGAGTCATGATCAGCCCCAGCATTTT. Translation gives CAWSGGSHDQPQHF.

This chain uses TRBV6-4 with TRBJ1-1, with TRBD1 matching 8 bases. This CDR3 spans 13 amino acids. The trim removed 11 bases at V and 1 base at J, leaving 6 bases unmatched. Germline-derived CDR1 and CDR2 are MRHNA and SNTAGT. The CDR3 DNA is TGTGCCGACAAAGGACAGGGGAACACTGAAGCTTTCTTT. Residues: CADKGQGNTEAFF.

V usage is TRBV7-8 and J usage is TRBJ2-7, with D possibly matching TRBD1 (5 bases). Deletions cut 1 base from V and 2 bases from J, with 6 bases between. The CDR3 loop spans 13 amino acids. Looked up from germline, CDR1 is SGHVS and CDR2 is FQNEAQ. For the CDR3, the DNA is TGTGCCAGCAGCTTAGAGGGGACCTACGAGCAGTACTTC. Translating it yields CASSLEGTYEQYF.

This clone appeared once. The chain uses TRBV7-2 and TRBJ1-6; tentatively, D is TRBD1 (6 bases). The CDR3 extends over 14 amino acids. Germline V gene sequence: CDR1 SGHTA, CDR2 FQGNSA. V was shortened by 6 bases and J by 8 bases, with 14 bases between the two germline ends. For the CDR3, the DNA is TGTGCCAGCAGTTTGGACAGCTTTCATTCACCCCTCCACTTT. It codes for CASSLDSFHSPLHF.

The CDR3 DNA is TGTGCCAGCAGTCGGGACAGGGCAAATTCACCCCTCCACTTT. It encodes CASSRDRANSPLHF. V and J are TRBV7-2 and TRBJ1-6; 9 nucleotides match TRBD1. The CDR3 runs to 14 residues. The germline gives CDR1 SGHTA, CDR2 FQGNSA. V lost 6 bases and J lost 7; bases outside the gene matches: 4.

The chain carries TRBV18 and TRBJ2-1, with 8 bases matching TRBD2. The germline CDR1 and CDR2 sequences are KGHSH and LQKENI. The V and J ends lost 3 bases and 5 bases, in that order; junction bases with no gene match: 6. This CDR3 is built from 15 residues. The CDR3 coding sequence is TGTGCCAGCTCACCCCGACTAGCGTCAAACAATGAGCAGTTCTTC. This gives the protein CASSPRLASNNEQFF.

Regarding this clone: A junction end diverges from the germline sequence, so it may reflect a read error. The chain recombines TRBV30 with TRBJ1-6, with 7 bases aligning to TRBD1. Germline-derived CDR1 and CDR2 are GTSNPN and SVGIG (reference sequence). The CDR3 is 12 amino acids. In DNA, the CDR3 is TGTGCTTGGAGGGGCAGGGGGTCACCCCTCCACTTT. Protein sequence: CAWRGRGSPLHF.

This chain connects TRBV30 to TRBJ2-7; 7 bases fit TRBD2. Unmatched junction bases numbered 9, after V lost 0 bases and J lost 7 bases. Looked up from germline, CDR1 is GTSNPN and CDR2 is SVGIG (reference sequence). The length of the CDR3 is 14 residues. CDR3 sequence reads: CAWSVGGRAWEQYF. In DNA, the CDR3 is TGTGCCTGGAGTGTCGGAGGGAGGGCCTGGGAGCAGTACTTC. The full variable domain, in which reference TRBV30 and TRBJ2-7 provide the parts outside the CDR3, is SQTIHQWPATLVQPVGSPLSLECTVEGTSNPNLYWYRQAAGRGLQLLFYSVGIGQISSEVPQNLSASRPQDRQFILSSKKLLLSDSGFYLCAWSVGGRAWEQYFGPGTRLTVT.

The rearrangement joins TRBV12-3 or TRBV12-4 to TRBJ1-4, with 9 nucleotides matching TRBD1. Losses at the gene ends were 7 bases for V and 10 bases for J; bases not matched to a gene: 7. This CDR3 contains 13 residues. The CDR3 reads CASTQDRGVKLFF. DNA of the CDR3: TGTGCCAGCACCCAGGACAGGGGAGTAAAACTGTTTTTT.

The chain has TRBV20-1 and TRBJ1-1, with D possibly being TRBD1 (6 bases). The CDR3 sequence is 12 residues long. V lost 3 bases and J lost 7, with 12 bases in between. Germline CDR1 is DFQATT and CDR2 is SNEGSKA (reference sequence). The CDR3 region has the DNA TGCAGTGCTAGTGGACAGACAGATGAAGCTTTCTTT. It codes for CSASGQTDEAFF.

This chain uses TRBV2 with TRBJ2-5; D uncertain. V lost 8 bases and J lost 0, with 22 bases in between. The CDR3 has 17 residues. CDR1 and CDR2 from the germline V gene are SNHLY and FYNNEI. The CDR3 sequence is CASRFSVYGLNQETQYF. CDR3 bases: TGTGCCAGCCGGTTTTCGGTCTATGGGCTAAACCAAGAGACCCAGTACTTC. Looking up the rest from reference TRBV2 and TRBJ2-5 gives the full variable domain: EPEVTQTPSHQVTQMGQEVILRCVPISNHLYFYWYRQILGQKVEFLVSFYNNEISEKSEIFDDQFSVERPDGSNFTLKIRSTKLEDSAMYFCASRFSVYGLNQETQYFGPGTRLLVL.

V is TRBV27 and J is TRBJ1-5; maybe TRBD1 (5 bases). The CDR3 spans 15 residues. Germline V gives CDR1 MNHEY, CDR2 SMNVEV (reference sequence). V gave up 2 bases and J gave up 5 bases, with 13 bases separating them. The CDR3 loop is CASSLRDPRDQPQHF. The CDR3 DNA follows: TGTGCCAGCAGTTTACGAGACCCCAGGGATCAGCCCCAGCATTTT.

This clone has more than one count but fewer than ten. In DNA, the CDR3 is TGTGCCAGCTCACCCCCGGCGGGAGGCCCGTACGAGCAGTACTTC. Its translation is CASSPPAGGPYEQYF. This sequence joins TRBV18 and TRBJ2-7, with 8 bases that match TRBD2. This CDR3 has 15 amino acids. The V and J ends lost 3 bases and 4 bases, in that order; junction bases with no gene match: 8. CDR1 is KGHSH, CDR2 LQKENI, per germline.

The CDR3 loop reads CASSLRGTDGYTF. DNA for the CDR3: TGTGCCAGCAGTTTAAGGGGGACAGACGGCTACACCTTC. This rearrangement joins TRBV28 to TRBJ1-2; 7 nucleotides line up with TRBD1. The CDR3 contains 13 residues. Unmatched junction bases numbered 5, after V lost 2 bases and J lost 8 bases. In germline, CDR1 is MDHEN, CDR2 SYDVKM.

This chain links TRBV6-1 with TRBJ1-6, with a possible D match to TRBD1 (5 bases). The CDR3 is 16 residues long. CDR1 and CDR2 (germline): MNHNS, SASEGT. V lost 2 bases, J lost 7 bases, and 15 bases lay in between. The CDR3 region has the DNA TGTGCCAGCAGTGAATTCGGGGGGGGTGGAAATTCACCCCTCCACTTT. Protein product: CASSEFGGGGNSPLHF.

The V gene is TRBV6-2 or TRBV6-3, the J gene TRBJ1-2; D gene uncertain. This CDR3 comprises 12 residues. V lost 2 bases, J lost 8 bases, and 9 bases lay in between. Germline CDR1 reads MNHEY; CDR2 reads SVGEGT. The CDR3 spells CASSYGASGYTF. The CDR3 bases are TGTGCCAGCAGTTACGGAGCTTCCGGCTACACCTTC.

The genes are TRBV2 and TRBJ1-2; the D is unclear. There are 13 residues in the CDR3. Between the trimmed V and J ends, which lost 3 bases and 9 bases, there was a span of 14 bases. The germline gives CDR1 SNHLY, CDR2 FYNNEI. The chain's CDR3 is CASSDRRTKSYTF. The CDR3 region has the DNA TGTGCCAGCAGTGACAGGCGAACAAAAAGCTACACCTTC.